This TCR beta chain was recorded in a study of PD-L1 blockade in urothelial cancer. In the study overall: Male sex and bladder-origin urothelial cancer were recorded for about 85% of the roughly 30 patients.

Disease in patients was locally advanced or metastatic urothelial carcinoma. TCRdb's table, derived via immunoSEQ multiplex PCR, lists solely in-frame clones and lacks some. Of some 71,000 clones listed, 85% to 90% are singletons. This CDR3 comprises 15 residues. The germline CDR1 and CDR2 sequences are WSHSY and SAAADI. J gave up 2 bases and V 5 bases, and 5 bases lay outside the gene matches. The sample holds one count of this clone. The source was PBMCs, collected around atezolizumab (anti-PD-L1) treatment. This chain joins TRBV10-2 and TRBJ2-1, with 8 bases fitting TRBD2. This TCR came from a man aged 60 to 69 with urothelial cancer. The DNA for the CDR3 is TGCGCCAGCAGTAAACTAGCGGCAGCCTACAATGAGCAGTTCTTC. Translation: CASSKLAAAYNEQFF.